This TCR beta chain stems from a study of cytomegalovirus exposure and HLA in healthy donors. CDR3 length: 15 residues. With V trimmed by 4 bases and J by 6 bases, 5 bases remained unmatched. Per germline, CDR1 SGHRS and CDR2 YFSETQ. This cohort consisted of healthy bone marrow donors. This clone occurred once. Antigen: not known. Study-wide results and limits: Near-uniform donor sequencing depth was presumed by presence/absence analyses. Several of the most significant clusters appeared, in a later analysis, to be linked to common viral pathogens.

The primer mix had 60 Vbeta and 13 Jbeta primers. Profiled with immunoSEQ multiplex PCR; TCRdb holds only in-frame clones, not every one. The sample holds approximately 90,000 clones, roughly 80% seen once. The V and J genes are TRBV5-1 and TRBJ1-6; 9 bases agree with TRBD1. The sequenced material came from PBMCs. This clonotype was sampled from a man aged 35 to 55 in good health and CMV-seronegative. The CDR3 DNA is TGCGCCAGCAGCAACGGACAGGGGTCTAATTCACCCCTCCACTTT. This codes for CASSNGQGSNSPLHF.